Given below is one T cell receptor beta chain in context. This CDR3 region has 14 residues. CDR1 is SGHAT and CDR2 is FQNNGV in the germline V gene. V lost 1 base and J 4 bases, leaving 11 bases between the germline ends. Using immunoSEQ multiplex PCR, the repertoire was profiled, and TCRdb retains in-frame clones only, with some absent. This table holds about 74,000 clones, roughly 90% found once. This record belongs to a study of T cell responses to AZD1222 COVID-19 vaccine. Sequencing used peripheral blood, obtained on day 0 of AZD1222 vaccination. This TCR was sampled from an adult in good health. V is TRBV11-2 and J is TRBJ2-7; tentative D call: TRBD1 (5 bases). The CDR3 loop is CASSLVQGSYEQYF. CDR3 nucleotide sequence: TGTGCCAGCAGCTTAGTCCAGGGTTCTTACGAGCAGTACTTC.